The rows below give T cell receptor beta chains drawn from one sample of a study of TIL therapy for anti-PD-1-resistant metastatic lung cancer. The table came from immunoSEQ multiplex PCR; TCRdb's copy has only in-frame clones and leaves some out. The repertoire holds tens of thousands of clones, with 78% as singletons. The specimen comprised blood, sampled at baseline. Source of these receptors: a person between 25 and 79 years old with non-small cell lung cancer. Each CDR3 is given with its conserved first and last residue. Each record gives: CDR3 length, D gene, J gene, clone size, V gene, CDR3 DNA, CDR3 protein. D genes are given only for firm matches. Clone size is not always given. Where it is, it says once, few, many or a class for expanded clones.

CDR3 length: 15
D gene: -
J gene: TRBJ2-1
clone size: -
V gene: TRBV29-1
CDR3 DNA: TGCAGCGTCCGGGACACCCTGAGCTCCTACAATGAGCAGTTCTTC
CDR3 protein: CSVRDTLSSYNEQFF

CDR3 length: 18
D gene: TRBD2
J gene: TRBJ2-2
clone size: -
V gene: TRBV5-1
CDR3 DNA: TGCGCCAGCAGCTTCGGACTAGCGGCAGGCACTAACACCGGGGAGCTGTTTTTT
CDR3 protein: CASSFGLAAGTNTGELFF

CDR3 length: 13
D gene: -
J gene: TRBJ2-5
clone size: -
V gene: TRBV7-9
CDR3 DNA: TGTGCCAGCAGCCCCGTGGACCAAGAGACCCAGTACTTC
CDR3 protein: CASSPVDQETQYF

CDR3 length: 15
D gene: TRBD2
J gene: TRBJ2-1
clone size: -
V gene: TRBV28
CDR3 DNA: TGTGCCAGCATCGCAAGCGGGGGGGCTTATAATGAGCAGTTCTTC
CDR3 protein: CASIASGGAYNEQFF

CDR3 length: 15
D gene: -
J gene: TRBJ1-5
clone size: -
V gene: TRBV18
CDR3 DNA: TGTGCCAGCTCACCACGGGATCAGGGGAGGCAGCCCCAGCATTTT
CDR3 protein: CASSPRDQGRQPQHF

CDR3 length: 13
D gene: TRBD1
J gene: TRBJ1-6
clone size: -
V gene: TRBV6-5
CDR3 DNA: TGTGCCTCTTCGGACAGGGTTAATTCACCCCTCCACTTT
CDR3 protein: CASSDRVNSPLHF

CDR3 length: 12
D gene: TRBD1
J gene: TRBJ1-1
clone size: -
V gene: TRBV10-1
CDR3 DNA: TGCGCCAGCAGTGAGAATGACAGGGCTGCTTTCTTT
CDR3 protein: CASSENDRAAFF

CDR3 length: 15
D gene: TRBD1
J gene: TRBJ2-6
clone size: -
V gene: TRBV6-4
CDR3 DNA: TGTGCCAGCAGCCAGACAGGGGAAGGGGCCAACGTCCTGACTTTC
CDR3 protein: CASSQTGEGANVLTF

CDR3 length: 14
D gene: -
J gene: TRBJ1-5
clone size: few
V gene: TRBV28
CDR3 DNA: TGTGCCAGCAGGGACGAGGGGGGCAATCAGCCCCAGCATTTT
CDR3 protein: CASRDEGGNQPQHF

CDR3 length: 16
D gene: TRBD2
J gene: TRBJ2-3
clone size: few
V gene: TRBV4-1
CDR3 DNA: TGCGCCAGCAGCCTTACTCCCGCGGGAGGATCTGATACGCAGTATTTT
CDR3 protein: CASSLTPAGGSDTQYF

CDR3 length: 19
D gene: TRBD2
J gene: TRBJ2-5
clone size: -
V gene: TRBV5-1
CDR3 DNA: TGCGCCAGCAGCTTGGTTGCGACTAGCGGGAGGGCCGTACAAGAGACCCAGTACTTC
CDR3 protein: CASSLVATSGRAVQETQYF

CDR3 length: 15
D gene: -
J gene: TRBJ2-7
clone size: -
V gene: TRBV18
CDR3 DNA: TGTGCCAGCTCACTGGAAAAGACCCGAAGCCACGAGCAGTACTTC
CDR3 protein: CASSLEKTRSHEQYF

CDR3 length: 12
D gene: -
J gene: TRBJ2-3
clone size: -
V gene: TRBV19
CDR3 DNA: TGTGCCAGTAGAAAGGCCACAGATACGCAGTATTTT
CDR3 protein: CASRKATDTQYF

CDR3 length: 12
D gene: -
J gene: TRBJ1-4
clone size: -
V gene: TRBV28
CDR3 DNA: TGTGCCAGCAAACGAGGGAATGAAAAACTGTTTTTT
CDR3 protein: CASKRGNEKLFF

CDR3 length: 15
D gene: TRBD1
J gene: TRBJ2-5
clone size: -
V gene: TRBV9
CDR3 DNA: TGTGCCAGCAGCGTAGAACTTCGACAGGGGGAGACCCAGTACTTC
CDR3 protein: CASSVELRQGETQYF

CDR3 length: 14
D gene: TRBD2
J gene: TRBJ2-7
clone size: once
V gene: TRBV19
CDR3 DNA: TGTGCCAGTAGTACTAGCGGGATCATTTACGAGCAGTACTTC
CDR3 protein: CASSTSGIIYEQYF

CDR3 length: 14
D gene: -
J gene: TRBJ1-1
clone size: -
V gene: TRBV9
CDR3 DNA: TGTGCCAGCAGCGCTCAGGGTTCCCGCACTGAAGCTTTCTTT
CDR3 protein: CASSAQGSRTEAFF

CDR3 length: 15
D gene: -
J gene: TRBJ1-1
clone size: -
V gene: TRBV6-6
CDR3 DNA: TGTGCCAGCAGTTACTCAACACGAGGCTACACTGAAGCTTTCTTT
CDR3 protein: CASSYSTRGYTEAFF

CDR3 length: 13
D gene: -
J gene: TRBJ1-2
clone size: -
V gene: TRBV6-1
CDR3 DNA: TGTGCCAGCAGTGTAAGAGGAGTCGGGGGCTACACCTTC
CDR3 protein: CASSVRGVGGYTF

CDR3 length: 13
D gene: -
J gene: TRBJ2-7
clone size: -
V gene: TRBV11-2
CDR3 DNA: TGTGCCAGCAGCCCAGGGGCAATATACGAGCAGTACTTC
CDR3 protein: CASSPGAIYEQYF

CDR3 length: 13
D gene: -
J gene: TRBJ2-3
clone size: -
V gene: TRBV19
CDR3 DNA: TGTGCCAGTCGTTTTGTTAGCACAGATACGCAGTATTTT
CDR3 protein: CASRFVSTDTQYF

CDR3 length: 13
D gene: -
J gene: TRBJ1-4
clone size: -
V gene: TRBV11-2
CDR3 DNA: TGTGCCAGCAGCTTAAATGGCTGGGAAAAACTGTTTTTT
CDR3 protein: CASSLNGWEKLFF

CDR3 length: 16
D gene: TRBD2
J gene: TRBJ2-1
clone size: -
V gene: TRBV5-1
CDR3 DNA: TGCGCCAGCAGCCGCCCGGGGCGGGAGTCAAGGAATGAGCAGTTCTTC
CDR3 protein: CASSRPGRESRNEQFF

CDR3 length: 13
D gene: -
J gene: TRBJ1-5
clone size: few
V gene: TRBV2
CDR3 DNA: TGTGCCAGCAATCATGACGGCAATCAGCCCCAGCATTTT
CDR3 protein: CASNHDGNQPQHF

CDR3 length: 16
D gene: -
J gene: TRBJ1-1
clone size: -
V gene: TRBV9
CDR3 DNA: TGTGCCAGCAGCGTAGGGACAGACCTCATGAACACTGAAGCTTTCTTT
CDR3 protein: CASSVGTDLMNTEAFF

CDR3 length: 17
D gene: TRBD2
J gene: TRBJ2-1
clone size: -
V gene: TRBV5-6
CDR3 DNA: TGTGCCAGCAGCTCCAAAGGACTAGCGGGAGTGGGCAATGAGCAGTTCTTC
CDR3 protein: CASSSKGLAGVGNEQFF

CDR3 length: 16
D gene: TRBD1
J gene: TRBJ1-1
clone size: -
V gene: TRBV5-1
CDR3 DNA: TGCGCCAGCAGCTTGGTCGGGAAGGGGGCTGGGACTGAAGCTTTCTTT
CDR3 protein: CASSLVGKGAGTEAFF